Listed here is a single TCR beta chain. These data originate in a study of blood T cell repertoires in COVID-19. Looking at the study overall: Material from acute and convalescent COVID-19 was sourced from the United States, Italy and Spain. Sources were T cells, B-cell-depleted T cells, or PBMCs; the material itself was cDNA or gDNA.

As handled by the study authors: Reference gene primers were amplified, and this amplification served to estimate nucleated cell counts. The data were produced by immunoSEQ multiplex PCR, yet TCRdb's version contains in-frame clones alone and is incomplete. The D gene and trimming were derived from the DNA, and the V and J assignments and clone size from that table. The sample lists approximately 210,000 clones, around 84% occurring once. Sequencing input: peripheral blood. This TCR came from a man younger than 45 with active or convalescent COVID-19.

The CDR3 bases are TGTGCCAGCAGTTACAGAGGACAGGGGAATTCACCCCTCCACTTT. This codes for CASSYRGQGNSPLHF. The rearrangement joins TRBV6-5 to TRBJ1-6; 9 nucleotides agree with TRBD1. Germline V gene data show CDR1 as MNHEY and CDR2 as SVGAGI. The CDR3 loop spans 15 amino acids. The trim removed 2 bases at V and 7 bases at J, leaving 3 bases unmatched.